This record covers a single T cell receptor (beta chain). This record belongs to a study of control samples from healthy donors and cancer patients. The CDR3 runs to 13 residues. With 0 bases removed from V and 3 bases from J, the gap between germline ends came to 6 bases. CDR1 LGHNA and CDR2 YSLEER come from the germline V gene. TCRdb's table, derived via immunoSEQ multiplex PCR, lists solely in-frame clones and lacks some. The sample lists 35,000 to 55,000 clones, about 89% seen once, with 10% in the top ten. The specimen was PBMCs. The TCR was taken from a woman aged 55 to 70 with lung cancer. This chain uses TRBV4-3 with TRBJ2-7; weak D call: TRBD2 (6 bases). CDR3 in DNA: TGCGCCAGCAGCCAAGAGGGGGGCTACGAGCAGTACTTC. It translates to CASSQEGGYEQYF.